This entry lists 25 T cell receptor beta chains sequenced from one sample in a study of CD8 T cells in ankylosing spondylitis (TCRdb year 2017). Libraries came from 5' RACE. Sequenced on an Illumina HiSeq 2500. TCRdb's own reprocessing of the public reads used fastp at Q25 and MiXCR and kept productive beta chains. Rows are unified per CDR3 protein, each entry keeping the most common DNA and genes. The sample yields 130,000 or so distinct CDR3 sequences; roughly 10% were counted once. The ten largest clones represent about 4% of the sample. Sequences were obtained from blood, either unsorted or a sorted T cell fraction (not recorded which). These receptors were collected from a female donor with ankylosing spondylitis or in good health (not recorded which).

The genes are TRBV30 and TRBJ2-7; 7 bases agree with TRBD2. This CDR3 has 15 amino acids. Trimming cost V 3 bases and J 0 bases; bases outside gene matches: 8. CDR1 and CDR2 from the germline V gene are GTSNPN and SVGIG (reference sequence). CDR3 residues: CAWSPRGGSSYEQYF. The CDR3 coding sequence is TGTGCCTGGAGCCCCCGGGGCGGGAGCTCCTACGAGCAGTACTTC.

This clonotype has at least ten counts. V usage is TRBV5-1 and J usage is TRBJ2-7; weak D call: TRBD2 (6 bases). The V gene lost 5 bases and the J gene lost 6 bases, with 18 bases spanning the gap. In germline, CDR1 is SGHRS, CDR2 YFSETQ. The CDR3 is 14 residues long. Written as DNA, the CDR3 is TGCGCCAGCAGTCGAGGAGGTCTAGCGAGCGAGCAGTACTTC. Its translation is CASSRGGLASEQYF.

The sample holds many counts of this clonotype. This rearrangement joins TRBV7-8 to TRBJ2-5; perhaps TRBD2 as D (6 bases). Between the trimmed V and J ends, which lost 5 bases and 5 bases, there was a span of 15 bases. The CDR3 has 14 residues. CDR1 is SGHVS and CDR2 is FQNEAQ in the germline V gene. CDR3 residues: CASSRELGRETQYF. The CDR3, as DNA: TGTGCCAGCAGCCGGGAGTTAGGGCGTGAGACCCAGTACTTC.

This clonotype was counted many times. The chain joins TRBV24-1 to TRBJ2-1; no clear D gene. The CDR3 sequence is 14 residues long. Germline V CDR1 and CDR2: KGHDR, SFDVKD. V lost 5 bases and J lost 0, with 7 bases in between. CDR3 DNA: TGTGCCACCAGTGCGGCTACCTCCTACAATGAGCAGTTCTTC. It specifies CATSAATSYNEQFF.

There are many counts of this clonotype. The genes are TRBV3-1 and TRBJ1-1; the D gene is possibly TRBD1 (6 bases). The CDR3 is 14 amino acids. Germline CDR1 and CDR2: LGHDT and YNNKEL (reference sequence). Trimming took off 4 bases at V and 5 bases at J, with 14 bases between the two ends. In nucleotides, the CDR3 is TGTGCCAGCAGCCTAACGAAGACAGGAACTGAAGCTTTCTTT. Translation gives CASSLTKTGTEAFF.

Many counts were recorded for this clonotype. The chain carries TRBV20-1 and TRBJ2-7, with 7 bases that match TRBD1. The CDR3 has 17 residues. Germline V gene data show CDR1 as DFQATT and CDR2 as SNEGSKA (reference sequence). V lost 0 bases, J lost 0 bases, and 11 bases stayed unmatched. The CDR3 here is CSARDWALQGISYEQYF. CDR3 coding DNA: TGCAGTGCTAGAGATTGGGCCTTACAGGGGATCTCCTACGAGCAGTACTTC.

This clonotype was detected ten times or more. The V gene is TRBV20-1, the J gene TRBJ2-7; D is unclear. V lost 0 bases, J lost 6 bases, and 9 bases lay in between. Per germline, CDR1 DFQATT and CDR2 SNEGSKA (reference sequence). The CDR3 consists of 12 residues. CDR3 in DNA: TGCAGTGCTAGAGATAAGGGCATCGAGCAGTACTTC. Its translation is CSARDKGIEQYF.

This clonotype was observed at least ten times. This sequence joins TRBV10-2 and TRBJ1-6, with a weak D call TRBD1 (5 bases). Germline CDR1 reads WSHSY; CDR2 reads SAAADI. V gave up 1 base and J gave up 9 bases, with 13 bases separating them. The CDR3 covers 15 residues. CDR3 nucleotide sequence: TGCGCCAGCAGTGAGTGGGACGGAGTCCGTTCACCCCTCCACTTT. It is translated as CASSEWDGVRSPLHF.

This clonotype was detected ten times or more. The rearrangement uses TRBV5-6 and TRBJ1-1; D is uncertain. V was trimmed by 0 bases and J by 1 base, leaving 10 bases between them. Germline CDR1 and CDR2: SGHDT and YYEEEE. The CDR3 spans 15 residues. The CDR3 reads CASSLGPHSNTEAFF. The CDR3 DNA is TGTGCCAGCAGCTTGGGGCCCCATTCGAACACTGAAGCTTTCTTT.

This clonotype came up many times. The chain links TRBV16 to TRBJ2-7, with D tentatively TRBD2 (6 bases). Germline CDR1 is KGHSY and CDR2 is FQNENV. The CDR3 length is 15 residues. V lost 3 bases to trimming and J lost 1 base, with 13 bases between them. CDR3 sequence: CASSHGGILSYEQYF. The CDR3 DNA follows: TGTGCCAGCAGCCATGGCGGGATCTTGTCCTACGAGCAGTACTTC.

This clonotype has a count of ten or more. This chain uses TRBV7-9 with TRBJ1-2; D might be TRBD1 (6 bases). The V end lost 6 bases, the J end lost 4 bases, and 12 bases lay between the germline ends. This CDR3 region has 13 residues. In germline, CDR1 is SEHNR, CDR2 FQNEAQ (reference sequence). The DNA for the CDR3 is TGTGCCAGCAGGCAACAGGGTTCCTATGGCTACACCTTC. It yields the protein CASRQQGSYGYTF.

This clonotype was observed many times. The V call is TRBV14, the J call TRBJ1-2; D unresolved. This CDR3 spans 14 amino acids. Germline CDR1 is SGHDN and CDR2 is FVKESK. Trimming cost V 1 base and J 7 bases, with 13 bases left between them. CDR3: CASSQAGLGGGYTF. CDR3 DNA: TGTGCCAGCAGCCAAGCTGGGTTGGGTGGTGGCTACACCTTC. The variable domain in full, completed from reference TRBV14 and TRBJ1-2, reads EAGVTQFPSHSVIEKGQTVTLRCDPISGHDNLYWYRRVMGKEIKFLLHFVKESKQDESGMPNNRFLAERTGGTYSTLKVQPAELEDSGVYFCASSQAGLGGGYTFGSGTRLTVV.

The sample holds many counts of this clonotype. The chain combines TRBV11-2 with TRBJ1-2; maybe TRBD1 (6 bases). The CDR3 totals 13 residues. The germline V and J ends were trimmed by 5 bases and 8 bases, with 15 bases remaining between them. CDR1 is SGHAT and CDR2 is FQNNGV in the germline V gene. The DNA for the CDR3 is TGTGCCAGCAGCCCAGAAACAGGGAGCGGCTACACCTTC. Its translation: CASSPETGSGYTF.

A few counts support this clonotype. V is TRBV18 and J is TRBJ1-1; 7 bases line up with TRBD1. Germline V gene sequence: CDR1 KGHSH, CDR2 LQKENI. The V gene end was trimmed by 2 bases and the J gene end by 5 bases; junction bases not matched to a gene: 8. This CDR3 has 15 residues. Written as DNA, the CDR3 is TGTGCCAGCTCACCAACCCGACAGGGCGCGACTGAAGCTTTCTTT. Its translation is CASSPTRQGATEAFF.

The sample holds many counts of this clonotype. The chain joins TRBV11-2 to TRBJ1-6; no definite D call. Looked up from germline, CDR1 is SGHAT and CDR2 is FQNNGV. The CDR3 has 14 amino acids. Trimming stripped 5 bases from V and 6 bases from J, with 11 bases between. In DNA form, the CDR3 reads TGTGCCAGCAGCCTTGTGGGGTTTAATTCACCCCTCCACTTT. It translates to CASSLVGFNSPLHF.

The V and J genes are TRBV12-3 or TRBV12-4 and TRBJ2-6; no definite D call. Trimming cost V 5 bases and J 2 bases, with 10 bases left between them. This CDR3 has 15 amino acids. DNA of the CDR3: TGTGCCAGCAGTGCTAGGAAGGCTGGGGCCAACGTCCTGACTTTC. Amino acid sequence: CASSARKAGANVLTF.

Concerning this clonotype itself: Given a much more abundant clone one base away, this may be a read error. The genes are TRBV3-1 and TRBJ2-3; D gene uncertain. Germline V gives CDR1 LGHDT, CDR2 YNNKEL (reference sequence). V dropped 8 bases and J dropped 0 bases, with 15 bases sitting between them. The CDR3 runs 15 residues. CDR3 amino acids: CASCAQVSSTDTQYF. CDR3 in DNA: TGTGCCAGCTGCGCCCAGGTCTCTAGCACAGATACGCAGTATTTT.

This clonotype was seen repeatedly, ten times or more. The rearrangement links TRBV12-3 or TRBV12-4 to TRBJ2-2; D might be TRBD1 (6 bases). The CDR3 is 14 residues long. V shed 6 bases and J shed 1 base, with 9 bases lying between them. The CDR3 is CASRPGQNTGELFF. CDR3 in DNA: TGTGCCAGCAGGCCGGGACAGAACACCGGGGAGCTGTTTTTT.

This clonotype was seen repeatedly, ten times or more. The chain combines TRBV5-1 with TRBJ2-1; D not certain. Deletions cut 0 bases from V and 6 bases from J, with 16 bases between. CDR1 is SGHRS, CDR2 YFSETQ, per germline. This CDR3 is 16 amino acids long. Written as DNA, the CDR3 is TGCGCCAGCAGCTTGGATGGTCCCGATAGTGTCAATGAGCAGTTCTTC. Translated, it gives CASSLDGPDSVNEQFF.

This clonotype was picked up many times. This rearrangement joins TRBV12-3 or TRBV12-4 to TRBJ1-6, with D tentatively TRBD1 (5 bases). CDR3 size: 15 residues. Trimming cost V 7 bases and J 1 base, with 11 bases left between them. The CDR3 coding sequence is TGTGCCAGCAAGCCCCAGGGATCCTATAATTCACCCCTCCACTTT. Its translation is CASKPQGSYNSPLHF.

For this clonotype: Given a much more abundant clone one base away, this may be a read error. This chain joins TRBV7-2 and TRBJ2-1, with TRBD2 matching over 7 bases. Trimming took 5 bases from V and 6 from J; bases not matched to a gene: 13. The CDR3 runs to 16 residues. Germline loops: CDR1 SGHTA, CDR2 FQGNSA. The DNA of the CDR3 is TGTGCCAGCAGCCCTCCGGGACTAACGGGAGCCAATGAGCAGTTCTTC. Amino acid sequence: CASSPPGLTGANEQFF.

There are many counts of this clonotype. The V and J genes are TRBV5-1 and TRBJ2-2; TRBD1 matches 10 bases. The CDR3 consists of 17 residues. Trimming cost V 5 bases and J 4 bases; bases outside gene matches: 11. From germline, CDR1 is SGHRS and CDR2 YFSETQ. CDR3 sequence: CASSWGTGADLTGELFF. CDR3 sequence (DNA): TGCGCCAGCAGTTGGGGGACAGGGGCCGATCTCACCGGGGAGCTGTTTTTT.

This chain joins TRBV20-1 and TRBJ2-7; D is perhaps TRBD1 (6 bases). Trimming took off 0 bases at V and 4 bases at J, with 19 bases between the two ends. Germline V gene sequence: CDR1 DFQATT, CDR2 SNEGSKA (reference sequence). CDR3 size: 16 residues. In nucleotides, the CDR3 is TGCAGTGCTAGAGATCCCAACAGGGCCCAAATATACGAGCAGTACTTC. It is translated as CSARDPNRAQIYEQYF.

At least ten counts were recorded for this clonotype. V is TRBV7-3 and J is TRBJ2-1; 7 nucleotides align to TRBD2. The CDR3 runs to 15 residues. Germline-derived CDR1 and CDR2 are SGHTA and FQGTGA. J lost 8 bases, V lost 3 bases, and 10 bases had no gene match. The CDR3 here is CASSLGLAVRHEQFF. DNA of the CDR3: TGTGCCAGCAGCTTGGGGCTAGCGGTACGGCATGAGCAGTTCTTC.

This clonotype was detected many times. The chain joins TRBV7-9 to TRBJ2-1; TRBD2 matches 9 bases. Trimming cost V 3 bases and J 6 bases; bases outside gene matches: 6. The CDR3 has 15 amino acids. Germline loops: CDR1 SEHNR, CDR2 FQNEAQ (reference sequence). The DNA for the CDR3 is TGTGCCAGCAGCTTTGTAGCGGGAGTGCGCAATGAGCAGTTCTTC. This codes for CASSFVAGVRNEQFF.